The 13 T cell receptor beta chains in this list originate from one sample, sequenced in a study of blood T cell repertoires in COVID-19. TCRdb's table, derived via immunoSEQ multiplex PCR, lists solely in-frame clones and lacks some. The sample lists approximately 230,000 clones; roughly four fifths were seen once. Specimen: PBMCs or T cells enriched from blood (not recorded which). The receptors derive from a man aged 40-49 years who had recovered from COVID-19.

The chain carries TRBV5-5 and TRBJ1-2; no clear D. The ends were cut back, 0 bases at V and 6 bases at J, with 6 bases in the middle. The germline V gene encodes CDR1 SGHKS and CDR2 YYEKEE (reference sequence). The CDR3 totals 12 residues. The chain's CDR3 is CASSLVGDGYTF. For the CDR3, the DNA is TGTGCCAGCAGCTTGGTGGGAGATGGCTACACCTTC. Full variable domain (outside the CDR3, taken from reference TRBV5-5 and TRBJ1-2): DAGVTQSPTHLIKTRGQQVTLRCSPISGHKSVSWYQQVLGQGPQFIFQYYEKEERGRGNFPDRFSARQFPNYSSELNVNALLLGDSALYLCASSLVGDGYTFGSGTRLTVV.

The chain couples TRBV5-1 to TRBJ1-1, with a possible D match to TRBD1 (5 bases). The CDR3 consists of 14 residues. V gave up 2 bases and J gave up 3 bases, with 11 bases separating them. The germline V gene has CDR1 SGHRS and CDR2 YFSETQ. CDR3 residues: CASSFGGSDTEAFF. The DNA for the CDR3 is TGCGCCAGCAGCTTCGGGGGGTCGGACACTGAAGCTTTCTTT.

V and J are TRBV3-1 (or the pseudogene TRBV3-2) and TRBJ2-2; TRBD1 matches at 8 bases. This CDR3 has 15 residues. The V gene's germline CDR1 is LGHDT and CDR2 YNNKEL (reference sequence). V gave up 4 bases and J gave up 6 bases; unmatched junction bases: 7. The DNA for the CDR3 is TGTGCCAGCAGCCCCCCGGACAGGGAACCCGGGGAGCTGTTTTTT. This codes for CASSPPDREPGELFF.

The chain links TRBV24-1 to TRBJ1-5, with a possible D match to TRBD1 (6 bases). V lost 4 bases to trimming and J lost 2 bases, with 11 bases between them. Germline CDR1 KGHDR, CDR2 SFDVKD. The CDR3 has 15 amino acids. The CDR3 spells CATSETGIGNQPQHF. For the CDR3, the DNA is TGTGCCACCAGTGAGACAGGTATTGGCAATCAGCCCCAGCATTTT.

This sequence joins TRBV7-3 and TRBJ2-7; weak D call: TRBD2 (6 bases). The CDR3 runs to 14 residues. Germline CDR1 SGHTA, CDR2 FQGTGA. V shed 4 bases and J shed 4 bases, with 14 bases lying between them. The CDR3 sequence: CASSSGTPGYEQYF. The CDR3 region has the DNA TGTGCCAGCAGCTCCGGGACTCCAGGGTACGAGCAGTACTTC.

The CDR3 sequence: CASPPARSYNEQFF. The CDR3 DNA sequence: TGTGCCAGCCCCCCCGCTAGGTCCTACAATGAGCAGTTCTTC. The chain recombines TRBV28 with TRBJ2-1; D remains unclear. Trimming took 8 bases from V and 1 from J, leaving 12 bases between them. CDR1 and CDR2 (germline): MDHEN, SYDVKM. This CDR3 region has 14 residues.

The CDR3 loop reads CASTPGPRDNEQFF. As DNA, the CDR3 is TGTGCCAGCACCCCCGGTCCCCGGGACAATGAGCAGTTCTTC. This chain joins TRBV9 and TRBJ2-1; D unresolved. V was trimmed by 6 bases and J by 5 bases, leaving 15 bases between them. Germline CDR1 reads SGDLS; CDR2 reads YYNGEE. This CDR3 is built from 14 residues.

The DNA of the CDR3 is TGTGCCAGCAGCTCCCCCGGGGGGAATGGCTACACCTTC. Translated: CASSSPGGNGYTF. The V gene is TRBV11-2, the J gene TRBJ1-2, with D maybe TRBD1 (5 bases). Germline loops: CDR1 SGHAT, CDR2 FQNNGV. The CDR3 has 13 residues. With 4 bases removed from V and 6 bases from J, the gap between germline ends came to 12 bases. The full variable domain, its missing parts supplied by reference TRBV11-2 and TRBJ1-2, is EAGVAQSPRYKIIEKRQSVAFWCNPISGHATLYWYQQILGQGPKLLIQFQNNGVVDDSQLPKDRFSAERLKGVDSTLKIQPAKLEDSAVYLCASSSPGGNGYTFGSGTRLTVV.

The chain couples TRBV7-6 to TRBJ1-3, with 7 bases aligning to TRBD1. This CDR3 comprises 15 residues. CDR1 and CDR2 from the germline V gene are SGHVS and FNYEAQ. Trimming removed 5 bases from V and 6 bases from J; junction bases left unmatched: 10. CDR3 sequence reads: CASSTPRQGENTIYF. CDR3 sequence (DNA): TGTGCCAGCAGCACCCCGCGACAGGGTGAAAACACCATATATTTT.

The J gene is TRBJ2-1, the V gene TRBV10-1; TRBD1 matches 8 bases. CDR1 is WNHNN and CDR2 is SYGVQD in the germline V gene (reference sequence). The CDR3 extends over 16 amino acids. Trimming took 0 bases from V and 8 from J; bases not matched to a gene: 9. The CDR3 is CASSESRAGGEDEQFF. CDR3 in DNA: TGCGCCAGCAGTGAGTCTCGGGCAGGGGGCGAGGATGAGCAGTTCTTC.

With regard to this clone: The sample carries other DNA sequences with the same CDR3. The chain joins TRBV7-2 to TRBJ2-7; TRBD2 agrees at 9 bases. This CDR3 is 15 amino acids long. The V gene's germline CDR1 is SGHTA and CDR2 FQGNSA. V gave up 1 base and J gave up 2 bases; unmatched junction bases: 3. The CDR3 nucleotides read TGTGCCAGCAGCTTAGGGGCTAGCGGGACCTACGAGCAGTACTTC. Amino acid sequence: CASSLGASGTYEQYF.

This clone has only one observation. The genes are TRBV5-5 and TRBJ2-1; a possible D gene is TRBD1 (5 bases). Germline assignment: CDR1 SGHKS and CDR2 YYEKEE (reference sequence). The CDR3 has 15 residues. The ends were cut back, 0 bases at V and 7 bases at J, with 14 bases in the middle. DNA of the CDR3: TGTGCCAGCAGCTTGGAGGCAGGGTTCGGGAATGAGCAGTTCTTC. It codes for CASSLEAGFGNEQFF.

V usage is TRBV18 and J usage is TRBJ1-2, with 7 bases aligning to TRBD1. The CDR3 spans 14 residues. Trimming cost V 0 bases and J 7 bases; bases outside gene matches: 5. The V gene's germline CDR1 is KGHSH and CDR2 LQKENI. CDR3 sequence reads: CASSPPNWDSGYTF. CDR3 sequence (DNA): TGTGCCAGCTCACCACCAAATTGGGACAGTGGCTACACCTTC.